This T cell receptor beta chain was retrieved from a study of blood T cell repertoires in COVID-19. Study overall: Acute and convalescent COVID-19 specimens originated in the United States, Italy and Spain.

In its sample, this clone was seen once. In the original workflow: Reference gene primer amplification gave estimated nucleated cell counts. Profiled with immunoSEQ multiplex PCR; TCRdb holds only in-frame clones, not every one. Clone size and V and J calls were adopted from that table, with D and trimming inferred from the DNA. The sample contains hundreds of thousands of clones, around four fifths of which appear only once. The CDR3 is made up of 11 amino acids. CDR1 is DFQATT and CDR2 is SNEGSKA in the germline V gene (reference sequence). Trimming pared 6 bases from V and 4 bases from J, leaving 7 bases between.

Sequencing was performed on peripheral blood. The sequence was obtained from a woman aged 45-59 years with acute or convalescent COVID-19. This chain links TRBV20-1 with TRBJ2-1; unclear D gene. CDR3 sequence: CSAGRYNEQFF. For the CDR3, the DNA is TGCAGTGCCGGTCGGTACAATGAGCAGTTCTTC.